This entry lists 8 T cell receptor beta chains sequenced from one sample in a study of human T cells and chemical hapten exposure. A single record per CDR3 protein comes from TCRdb applying MiXCR to the RACE reads. The table includes some 89,000 distinct CDR3 sequences, roughly 27% detected once. Time point meaning: patch test 3, about 24 weeks after DPC sensitization. The sample's treatment: therapeutic diphenylcyclopropenone sensitization with weekly scalp DPC. Source: whole blood, taken in connection with sensitization to the hapten diphenylcyclopropenone (DPC). Receptor source: a man aged 35 to 55 with alopecia areata. Some clones in this sample may be carry-over from other donors' samples.

CDR3 DNA: TGTGCCAGCAGCGGGGGGCGGCAGGGTAGCTCCTACAATGAGCAGTTCTTC. Translated: CASSGGRQGSSYNEQFF. V is TRBV7-9 and J is TRBJ2-1; D tentatively fits TRBD1 or TRBD2 (6 bases each). This CDR3 is built from 17 residues. V lost 5 bases to trimming and J lost 0 bases, with 17 bases between them. The germline gives CDR1 SEHNR, CDR2 FQNEAQ (reference sequence).

Regarding this clonotype: Compared with germline, one end of the junction differs, possibly owing to a read error. V is TRBV6-5 and J is TRBJ1-6; 9 bases are a match to TRBD1. The CDR3 loop spans 16 amino acids. Germline V gene sequence: CDR1 MNHEY, CDR2 SVGAGI. The DNA for the CDR3 is TGTGCCAGCAGATCACAGGGGGCTCCGTATAATTCACCCCTCTACTTT. Protein sequence: CASRSQGAPYNSPLYF.

V gene TRBV6-2 or TRBV6-3 combines with J gene TRBJ2-3; a possible D gene is TRBD1 (5 bases). Trimming shortened V by 1 base and J by 0 bases, and 8 bases separated the two germline ends. The CDR3 consists of 15 residues. CDR1 and CDR2 from the germline V gene are MNHEY and SVGEGT. The CDR3: CASSYWAGSTDTQYF. The DNA of the CDR3 is TGTGCCAGCAGTTACTGGGCAGGGAGCACAGATACGCAGTATTTT.

The chain uses TRBV2 and TRBJ1-5; no clear D. From germline, CDR1 is SNHLY and CDR2 FYNNEI. V lost 6 bases to trimming and J lost 7 bases, with 13 bases between them. This CDR3 has 13 residues. The CDR3 sequence is CASRIRVWQPQHF. The CDR3, as DNA: TGTGCCAGCAGGATCAGAGTCTGGCAGCCCCAGCATTTT.

This clonotype has ten or more counts. The rearrangement joins TRBV20-1 to TRBJ2-7; D is perhaps TRBD2 (6 bases). Trimming removed 5 bases from V and 5 bases from J, with 13 bases in between. Germline V lookup: CDR1 DFQATT, CDR2 SNEGSKA (reference sequence). The CDR3 loop spans 12 amino acids. The CDR3 is CSASPGGNEQYF. CDR3 bases: TGCAGTGCTTCCCCCGGGGGAAACGAGCAGTACTTC.

The chain carries TRBV3-1 and TRBJ1-5, with TRBD1 as a possible D gene (5 bases). Germline V gene lookup returns CDR1 LGHDT and CDR2 YNNKEL (reference sequence). The CDR3 consists of 15 residues. V was trimmed by 1 base and J by 0 bases, leaving 7 bases between them. This chain's CDR3 is CASSQGQISNQPQHF. CDR3 DNA sequence: TGTGCCAGCAGCCAAGGACAGATTAGCAATCAGCCCCAGCATTTT.

Only a few counts were recorded for this clonotype. V gene TRBV28 combines with J gene TRBJ1-1; the D gene is possibly TRBD1 (5 bases). The CDR3 has 14 amino acids. Trimming shortened V by 3 bases and J by 0 bases, and 8 bases separated the two germline ends. Germline CDR1 MDHEN, CDR2 SYDVKM. The CDR3 here is CASSFGGLNTEAFF. CDR3 nucleotides: TGTGCCAGCAGTTTTGGGGGATTGAACACTGAAGCTTTCTTT.

The chain joins TRBV12-3 or TRBV12-4 to TRBJ2-2; no clear D. With 5 bases removed from V and 2 bases from J, the gap between germline ends came to 9 bases. This CDR3 comprises 14 residues. The CDR3 nucleotides read TGTGCCAGCAGTCAAGAGGTCAACACCGGGGAGCTGTTTTTT. Its translation: CASSQEVNTGELFF.